A single sample gave rise to the 25 T cell receptor beta chains below, sequenced in a study of blood T cell repertoires in COVID-19. The data were produced by immunoSEQ multiplex PCR, yet TCRdb's version contains in-frame clones alone and is incomplete. The table records 35,000 to 40,000 clones, nearly 90% of them present only once. The source material was peripheral blood. The receptors come from a man in his fifties or sixties with COVID-19, enrolled during active disease.

V usage is TRBV11-2 and J usage is TRBJ1-3, with D perhaps TRBD1 (5 bases). The CDR3 has 17 amino acids. V lost 5 bases and J lost 0, with 17 bases in between. In germline, CDR1 is SGHAT, CDR2 FQNNGV. The CDR3 bases are TGTGCCAGCAGCACGAGAGTTACAGGCCGCTCTGGAAACACCATATATTTT. Its protein is CASSTRVTGRSGNTIYF.

The V gene is TRBV28, the J gene TRBJ1-4; 7 bases line up with TRBD1. Per the germline V gene, CDR1 is MDHEN and CDR2 is SYDVKM. Trimming cost V 7 bases and J 3 bases; bases outside gene matches: 8. The CDR3 runs to 15 residues. As DNA, the CDR3 is TGTGCCAGCATGCGAGCCGGGACAGCTAATGAAAAACTGTTTTTT. Its translation: CASMRAGTANEKLFF.

This chain uses TRBV11-3 with TRBJ1-1; D gene uncertain. The V end lost 5 bases, the J end lost 3 bases, and 19 bases lay between the germline ends. Germline loops: CDR1 SGHNT, CDR2 YENEEA. The CDR3 runs to 16 residues. The CDR3 region has the DNA TGTGCCAGCAGCCCCCTCGGGTTTGATTGGGACACTGAAGCTTTCTTT. Protein sequence: CASSPLGFDWDTEAFF.

The V call is TRBV5-1, the J call TRBJ1-5; 7 bases line up with TRBD1. V dropped 0 bases and J dropped 8; count of bases not matched to a gene: 5. This CDR3 contains 14 residues. Germline V CDR1 and CDR2: SGHRS, YFSETQ. The CDR3 DNA is TGCGCCAGCAGCTTGGAAGGGGGCAAAAAGCCCCAGCATTTT. Translating it yields CASSLEGGKKPQHF. The full variable domain, completed using reference TRBV5-1 and TRBJ1-5, is KAGVTQTPRYLIKTRGQQVTLSCSPISGHRSVSWYQQTPGQGLQFLFEYFSETQRNKGNFPGRFSGRQFSNSRSEMNVSTLELGDSALYLCASSLEGGKKPQHFGDGTRLSIL.

The chain combines TRBV6-6 with TRBJ1-1; 9 positions agree with TRBD1. This CDR3 spans 15 amino acids. Germline values: CDR1 MNHNY, CDR2 SVGAGI (reference sequence). V shed 7 bases, J shed 1 base, and the junction held 7 bases outside the gene matches. The CDR3 reads CASNTGGIRNTEAFF. CDR3 nucleotides: TGTGCCAGCAATACAGGGGGCATCCGGAACACTGAAGCTTTCTTT.

The chain joins TRBV29-1 to TRBJ1-2; 9 nucleotides match TRBD1. Per the germline V gene, CDR1 is SQVTM and CDR2 is ANQGSEA. The V segment lost 2 bases and the J segment 7 bases; nucleotides outside the gene matches: 8. CDR3 length: 14 amino acids. The CDR3 bases are TGCAGCGTTGAATCCGGGACAGGGAGGACTGGCTACACCTTC. It encodes CSVESGTGRTGYTF.

The chain couples TRBV13 to TRBJ2-1, with 13 bases lining up with TRBD2. The germline V gene encodes CDR1 PRHDT and CDR2 FYEKMQ (reference sequence). The CDR3 is 14 amino acids. V shed 4 bases and J 9 bases; nucleotides not matched to a gene: 3. Here the CDR3 DNA reads TGTGCCAGCAGCTCGGGACTAGCGGGACCTGAGCAGTTCTTC. Amino acids: CASSSGLAGPEQFF.

The gene calls are TRBV7-9 and TRBJ2-5, with 10 bases that match TRBD2. J was trimmed by 7 bases and V by 4 bases; bases with no gene match: 6. The germline CDR1 and CDR2 sequences are SEHNR and FQNEAQ (reference sequence). This CDR3 spans 14 amino acids. The CDR3: CASSSGTSVVTQYF. In DNA, the CDR3 is TGTGCCAGCAGCTCCGGGACTAGCGTGGTGACCCAGTACTTC.

The chain links TRBV4-1 to TRBJ1-2, with 9 positions matching TRBD1. CDR1 is MGHRA, CDR2 YSYEKL, per germline. Trimming cost V 2 bases and J 8 bases; bases outside gene matches: 9. This CDR3 spans 15 amino acids. The chain's CDR3 is CASSQPGQGRKGYTF. The CDR3 coding sequence is TGCGCCAGCAGCCAACCTGGACAGGGGCGGAAGGGCTACACCTTC.

The V gene is TRBV4-3, the J gene TRBJ1-4, with D unresolved. Looked up from germline, CDR1 is LGHNA and CDR2 is YSLEER. V dropped 0 bases and J dropped 7 bases, with 12 bases sitting between them. CDR3 size: 15 residues. DNA of the CDR3: TGCGCCAGCAGCCAAGATGGGGAGGGTAGTGAAAAACTGTTTTTT. This encodes CASSQDGEGSEKLFF.

The chain carries TRBV21-1 and TRBJ2-5; the table's TRBD1 call for D was not verified on the DNA. TRBV21-1 is tagged as a pseudogene. The CDR3 extends over 20 amino acids. CDR3 nucleotide sequence: TGTGCCAGCAGCAAAGCGGGAAGACAGGGCCAAATCCAGTACCAAGAGACCCAGTACTTC. It yields the protein CASSKAGRQGQIQYQETQYF.

This clone was seen a few times. The chain links TRBV28 to TRBJ1-5; possible D gene TRBD1, 6 bases. V lost 7 bases to trimming and J lost 1 base, with 14 bases between them. This CDR3 is built from 15 residues. CDR1 and CDR2 from the germline V gene are MDHEN and SYDVKM. CDR3 nucleotides: TGTGCCAGCACCGAACCGGGGACAAGCAATCAGCCCCAGCATTTT. Its protein is CASTEPGTSNQPQHF. Drawing the rest from reference TRBV28 and TRBJ1-5, the complete variable domain is DVKVTQSSRYLVKRTGEKVFLECVQDMDHENMFWYRQDPGLGLRLIYFSYDVKMKEKGDIPEGYSVSREKKERFSLILESASTNQTSMYLCASTEPGTSNQPQHFGDGTRLSIL.

The chain joins TRBV5-5 to TRBJ2-7, with D perhaps TRBD1 (5 bases). The CDR3 consists of 14 residues. V lost 2 bases and J 7 bases, leaving 16 bases between the germline ends. Germline CDR1 is SGHKS and CDR2 is YYEKEE (reference sequence). CDR3 sequence reads: CASSLWVVKGEQYF. The CDR3 region has the DNA TGTGCCAGCAGCTTATGGGTCGTAAAGGGGGAGCAGTACTTC.

The chain recombines TRBV12-3 or TRBV12-4 with TRBJ2-3, with 7 nucleotides matching TRBD1. The CDR3 contains 13 residues. V was pared by 5 bases and J by 5 bases, with 4 bases of the junction left unmatched. The CDR3 bases are TGTGCCAGCAGTAACTACAGGGGAGATACGCAGTATTTT. This translates into CASSNYRGDTQYF.

This rearrangement joins TRBV9 to TRBJ2-1; 10 bases line up with TRBD2. The CDR3 extends over 16 amino acids. Trimming removed 0 bases from V and 10 bases from J; junction bases left unmatched: 10. In germline, CDR1 is SGDLS, CDR2 YYNGEE. The CDR3 spells CASSVDVAGGRGEQFF. The CDR3 nucleotides read TGTGCCAGCAGCGTAGACGTAGCGGGGGGCCGCGGGGAGCAGTTCTTC. Combining the CDR3 with reference TRBV9 and TRBJ2-1 gives the whole variable domain DSGVTQTPKHLITATGQRVTLRCSPRSGDLSVYWYQQSLDQGLQFLIQYYNGEERAKGNILERFSAQQFPDLHSELNLSSLELGDSALYFCASSVDVAGGRGEQFFGPGTRLTVL.

The V and J genes are TRBV5-1 and TRBJ2-7; D unresolved. This CDR3 spans 16 amino acids. Germline CDR1 SGHRS, CDR2 YFSETQ. V lost 0 bases and J lost 0, with 13 bases in between. The CDR3 bases are TGCGCCAGCAGCTTGGGGGCTTCGACGGACTCCTACGAGCAGTACTTC. Protein product: CASSLGASTDSYEQYF.

The chain couples TRBV10-3 to TRBJ2-5; TRBD2 agrees at 12 bases. The CDR3 is 14 amino acids. The germline V gene has CDR1 ENHRY and CDR2 SYGVKD. The trim removed 6 bases at V and 5 bases at J, leaving 4 bases unmatched. This CDR3 is CAIRETSGSETQYF. For the CDR3, the DNA is TGTGCCATCAGGGAGACTAGCGGGAGTGAGACCCAGTACTTC.

This clone was observed a few times. The chain links TRBV13 to TRBJ2-7; 11 bases are a match to TRBD2. Trimming took 4 bases from V and 2 from J; bases not matched to a gene: 13. The germline gives CDR1 PRHDT, CDR2 FYEKMQ (reference sequence). This CDR3 is 18 amino acids long. In DNA, the CDR3 is TGTGCCAGCAGCTCGCAAAACCTGACTAGCGGGACCACCTACGAGCAGTACTTC. It yields the protein CASSSQNLTSGTTYEQYF.

The chain is built from TRBV27 and TRBJ1-4; perhaps TRBD1 as D (6 bases). The V end lost 0 bases, the J end lost 10 bases, and 12 bases lay between the germline ends. This CDR3 has 14 residues. CDR1 is MNHEY and CDR2 is SMNVEV in the germline V gene (reference sequence). The CDR3 sequence: CASSLSSGGGKLFF. The CDR3 bases are TGTGCCAGCAGTTTATCGTCGGGGGGCGGAAAACTGTTTTTT.

The V and J genes are TRBV28 and TRBJ1-2; TRBD1 might be the D (5 bases). The V gene's germline CDR1 is MDHEN and CDR2 SYDVKM. The length of the CDR3 is 14 residues. V lost 7 bases and J 4 bases, leaving 16 bases between the germline ends. CDR3: CASTPFGGSYGYTF. CDR3 bases: TGTGCCAGCACCCCCTTTGGGGGGAGCTATGGCTACACCTTC.

The J gene is TRBJ1-5, the V gene TRBV3-1 (or the pseudogene TRBV3-2); D gene unclear. This CDR3 is built from 14 residues. V gave up 1 base and J gave up 0 bases, with 4 bases separating them. Germline loops: CDR1 LGHDT, CDR2 YNNKEL (reference sequence). The CDR3 coding sequence is TGTGCCAGCAGCCAAGCTAGTAGCAATCAGCCCCAGCATTTT. As protein: CASSQASSNQPQHF.

By its share, this clone is medium-sized. This rearrangement joins TRBV11-3 to TRBJ2-7; 14 bases match TRBD2. CDR1 and CDR2 from the germline V gene are SGHNT and YENEEA. J lost 2 bases, V lost 2 bases, and 14 bases had no gene match. CDR3 length: 20 amino acids. DNA for the CDR3: TGTGCCAGCAGCTTATCCCCTCGGGGGACTAGCGGGAGACCAACCTACGAGCAGTACTTC. Translating it yields CASSLSPRGTSGRPTYEQYF.

The V call is TRBV29-1, the J call TRBJ1-1, with 9 positions matching TRBD1. Germline V CDR1 and CDR2: SQVTM, ANQGSEA. The CDR3 is 14 residues long. The V and J ends lost 7 bases and 5 bases, in that order; junction bases with no gene match: 11. CDR3 nucleotides: TGCAGCGAGGGACAGGGTGAGGATCGGACTGAAGCTTTCTTT. It codes for CSEGQGEDRTEAFF.

The genes are TRBV3-1 (or the pseudogene TRBV3-2) and TRBJ1-4; D is possibly TRBD1 (5 bases). This CDR3 region has 15 residues. V lost 0 bases to trimming and J lost 8 bases, with 13 bases between them. CDR1 and CDR2 from the germline V gene are LGHDT and YNNKEL (reference sequence). The CDR3, as DNA: TGTGCCAGCAGCCAAGATAACCAGGGTCGGGAAAAACTGTTTTTT. This translates into CASSQDNQGREKLFF.

The CDR3: CASSLTGFANTEAFF. The CDR3 coding sequence is TGTGCCAGCAGCCTCACAGGGTTCGCGAACACTGAAGCTTTCTTT. The chain links TRBV6-2 or TRBV6-3 to TRBJ1-1, with D possibly TRBD1 on 6 matching bases. The germline V gene has CDR1 MNHEY and CDR2 SVGEGT. CDR3 length equals 15 residues. Between the trimmed V and J ends, which lost 6 bases and 1 base, there was a span of 15 bases.